These T cell receptor beta chains were read from a single sample in a study of response to subunit inactivated influenza vaccine. Each CDR3 protein is one row after TCRdb ran MiXCR on the RT-PCR reads. This sample has 450,000 to 700,000 distinct CDR3 sequences, with about 15% found just once. Sample: PBMCs from blood, taken 11 to 12 days after vaccination. The receptors come from a man in his forties or fifties who received an inactivated influenza vaccine. The CDR3 runs from the conserved cysteine through the conserved F or W. D genes are given only for firm matches. Only part of the rows carry a size: once, few, many, or a class if the clone is expanded.

size	V	D	J	CDR3	DNA
few	TRBV7-2	-	TRBJ1-1	CASSLERGAEAFF	TGTGCCAGCAGCTTAGAGAGAGGGGCTGAAGCTTTCTTT
-	TRBV20-1	-	TRBJ2-5	CSARVRQRETQYF	TGCAGTGCTAGAGTACGACAGCGTGAGACCCAGTACTTC
few	TRBV19	-	TRBJ2-3	CASSIGGLEDTQYF	TGTGCCAGTAGTATTGGGGGGTTGGAGGATACGCAGTATTTT
few	TRBV7-3	-	TRBJ2-2	CASSLTTGFGTGELFF	TGTGCCAGCAGCTTAACAACAGGGTTCGGCACCGGGGAGCTGTTTTTT
few	TRBV14	-	TRBJ2-1	CASSQATGLFSYNEQFF	TGTGCCAGCAGCCAAGCTACGGGACTCTTTTCCTACAATGAGCAGTTCTTC
few	TRBV7-9	TRBD1	TRBJ2-2	CASRPAGTGNTGELFF	TGTGCCAGCAGGCCCGCCGGGACAGGGAACACCGGGGAGCTGTTTTTT
-	TRBV7-2	-	TRBJ1-6	CASSLNVSPLHF	TGTGCCAGCAGCCTGAACGTCTCACCCCTCCACTTT
many	TRBV10-3	-	TRBJ1-5	CAISPSEDQPQHF	TGTGCCATCAGCCCCTCGGAGGATCAGCCCCAGCATTTT
many	TRBV15	-	TRBJ2-5	CATSRDPGRQETQYF	TGTGCCACCAGCAGAGATCCTGGAAGGCAAGAGACCCAGTACTTC
many	TRBV11-2	-	TRBJ1-1	CASSLEGKGTEAFF	TGTGCCAGCAGCTTAGAGGGAAAGGGAACTGAAGCTTTCTTT